This T cell receptor beta chain was sequenced for a study of shared clonotypes between healthy human individuals. Study-wide findings and caveats: Generation probability values for non-shared clonotypes were lower than those for clonotypes shared by all four donors.

Sequenced by immunoSEQ multiplex PCR; TCRdb stores in-frame clones only, minus some. Among under 2,000,000 clones, roughly 95% were seen once, and the ten largest hold more than 0.95%. As for this clone: The antigen is undetermined. In the same sample, other DNA sequences code for this CDR3.

CD45RO-negative, CCR7-selected cells formed the naive CD8 fraction, which excluded terminally differentiated effector memory CD45RA+ cells. The sequencing input was naive CD8+ T cells sorted from blood. The clonotype comes from a man between 18 and 29 years old in good health.

The CDR3 bases are TGTGCCAGCAGTTCGTCGGGGGGGGAGCAGTACTTC. It encodes CASSSSGGEQYF. V and J are TRBV28 and TRBJ2-7, with 8 bases identical to TRBD2. With V trimmed by 4 bases and J by 7 bases, 3 bases remained unmatched. Germline values: CDR1 MDHEN, CDR2 SYDVKM. This CDR3 contains 12 residues.